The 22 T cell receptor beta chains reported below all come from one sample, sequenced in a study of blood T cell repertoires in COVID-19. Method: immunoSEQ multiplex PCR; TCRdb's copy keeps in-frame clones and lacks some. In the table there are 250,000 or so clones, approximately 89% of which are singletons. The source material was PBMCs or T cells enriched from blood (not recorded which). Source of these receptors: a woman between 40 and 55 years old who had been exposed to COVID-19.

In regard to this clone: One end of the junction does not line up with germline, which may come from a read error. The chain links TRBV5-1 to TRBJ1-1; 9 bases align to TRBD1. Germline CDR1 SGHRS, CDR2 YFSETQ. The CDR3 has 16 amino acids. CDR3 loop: CASSLTGTGMNTEAFF. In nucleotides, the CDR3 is TGTGCCAGCAGCCTCACCGGGACAGGGATGAACACTGAAGCTTTCTTT.

The CDR3 DNA sequence: TGTGCCAGCAGCCTACAGGGCCGTCTCGAGGGCTACACCTTC. It specifies CASSLQGRLEGYTF. This chain joins TRBV7-7 and TRBJ1-2, with TRBD1 as a possible D gene (6 bases). The CDR3 covers 14 residues. V lost 5 bases and J lost 8, with 18 bases in between. Germline V gene lookup returns CDR1 SSHAT and CDR2 FNYEAQ (reference sequence).

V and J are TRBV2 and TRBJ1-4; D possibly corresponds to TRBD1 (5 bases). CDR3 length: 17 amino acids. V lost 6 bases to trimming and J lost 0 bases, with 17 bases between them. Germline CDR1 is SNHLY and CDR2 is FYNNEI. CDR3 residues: CASRRQTSIATNEKLFF. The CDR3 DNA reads TGTGCCAGCAGAAGACAGACCTCGATCGCAACTAATGAAAAACTGTTTTTT.

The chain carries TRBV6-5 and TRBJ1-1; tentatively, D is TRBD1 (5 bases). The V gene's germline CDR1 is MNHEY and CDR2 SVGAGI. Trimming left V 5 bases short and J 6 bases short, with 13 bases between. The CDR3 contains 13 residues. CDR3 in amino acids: CASSRGYGSEAFF. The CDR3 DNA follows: TGTGCCAGCAGTCGGGGGTATGGGTCTGAAGCTTTCTTT.

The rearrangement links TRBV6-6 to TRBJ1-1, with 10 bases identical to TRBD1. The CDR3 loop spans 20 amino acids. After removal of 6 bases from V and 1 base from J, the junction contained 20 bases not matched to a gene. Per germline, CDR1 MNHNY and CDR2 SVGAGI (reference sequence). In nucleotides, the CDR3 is TGTGCCAGCAGCGGAATAATCCCGGGACAGGGGATTTGGGGGAACACTGAAGCTTTCTTT. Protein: CASSGIIPGQGIWGNTEAFF.

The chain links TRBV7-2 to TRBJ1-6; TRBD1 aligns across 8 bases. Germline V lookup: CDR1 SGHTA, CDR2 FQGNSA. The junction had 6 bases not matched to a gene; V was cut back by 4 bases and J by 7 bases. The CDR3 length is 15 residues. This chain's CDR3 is CASSSDRVRNSPLHF. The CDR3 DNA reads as TGTGCCAGCAGCTCGGACAGGGTGAGGAATTCACCCCTCCACTTT.

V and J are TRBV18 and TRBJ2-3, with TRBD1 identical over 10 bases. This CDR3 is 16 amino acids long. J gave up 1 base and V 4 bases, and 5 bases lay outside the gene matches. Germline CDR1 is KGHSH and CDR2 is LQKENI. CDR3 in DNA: TGTGCCAGCTCACGAACCGGGACAGGGGGCACAGATACGCAGTATTTT. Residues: CASSRTGTGGTDTQYF.

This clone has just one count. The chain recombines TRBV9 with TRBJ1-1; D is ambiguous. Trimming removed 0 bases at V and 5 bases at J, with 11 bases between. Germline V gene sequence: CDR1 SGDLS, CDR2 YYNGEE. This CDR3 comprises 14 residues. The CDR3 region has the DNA TGTGCCAGCAGCGTAGGAGGGAAAACGACTGAAGCTTTCTTT. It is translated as CASSVGGKTTEAFF.

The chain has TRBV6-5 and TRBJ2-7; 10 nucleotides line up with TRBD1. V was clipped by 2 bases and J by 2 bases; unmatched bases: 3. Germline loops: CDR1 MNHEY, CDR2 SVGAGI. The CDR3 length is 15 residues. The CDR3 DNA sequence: TGTGCCAGCAGTTACCGCGACAGGGGGCCCTACGAGCAGTACTTC. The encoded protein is CASSYRDRGPYEQYF.

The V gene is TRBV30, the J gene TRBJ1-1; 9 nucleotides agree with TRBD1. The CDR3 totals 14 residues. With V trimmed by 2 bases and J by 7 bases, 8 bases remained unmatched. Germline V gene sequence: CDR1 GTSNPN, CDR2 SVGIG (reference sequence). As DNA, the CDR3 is TGTGCCTGGAGTCTCAACAGGGGGCTTGGTGAAGCTTTCTTT. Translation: CAWSLNRGLGEAFF.

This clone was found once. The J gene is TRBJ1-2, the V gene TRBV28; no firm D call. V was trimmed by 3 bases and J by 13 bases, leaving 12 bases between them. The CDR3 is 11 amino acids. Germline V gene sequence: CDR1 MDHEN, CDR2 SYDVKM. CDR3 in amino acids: CASSFLDVFTF. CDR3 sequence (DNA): TGTGCCAGCAGTTTTCTAGATGTTTTCACCTTC.

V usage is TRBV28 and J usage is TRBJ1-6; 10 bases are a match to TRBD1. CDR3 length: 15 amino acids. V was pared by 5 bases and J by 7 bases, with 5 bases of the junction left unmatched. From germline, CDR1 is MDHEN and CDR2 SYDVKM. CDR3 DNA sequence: TGTGCCAGCAGTCCTTCGACAGGGGGCAATTCACCCCTCCACTTT. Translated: CASSPSTGGNSPLHF. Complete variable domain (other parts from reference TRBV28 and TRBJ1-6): DVKVTQSSRYLVKRTGEKVFLECVQDMDHENMFWYRQDPGLGLRLIYFSYDVKMKEKGDIPEGYSVSREKKERFSLILESASTNQTSMYLCASSPSTGGNSPLHFGNGTRLTVT.

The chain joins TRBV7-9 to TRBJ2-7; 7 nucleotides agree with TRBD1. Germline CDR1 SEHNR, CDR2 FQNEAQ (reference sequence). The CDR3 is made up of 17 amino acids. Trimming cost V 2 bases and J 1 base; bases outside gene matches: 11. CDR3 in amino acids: CASSLMLVRQGSYEQYF. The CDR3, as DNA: TGTGCCAGCAGCTTAATGCTTGTGAGACAGGGATCCTACGAGCAGTACTTC.

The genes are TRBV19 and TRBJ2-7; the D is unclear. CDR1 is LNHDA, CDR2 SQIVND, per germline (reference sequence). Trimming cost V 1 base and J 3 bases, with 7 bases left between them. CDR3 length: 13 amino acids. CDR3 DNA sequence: TGTGCCAGTAGTATAGGCACCTACTACGAGCAGTACTTC. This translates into CASSIGTYYEQYF.

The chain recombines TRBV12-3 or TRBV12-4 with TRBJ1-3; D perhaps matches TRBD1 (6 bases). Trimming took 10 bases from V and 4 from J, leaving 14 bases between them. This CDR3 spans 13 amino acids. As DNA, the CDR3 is TGTGCCACCTCGGACAGAGAGGGAAACACCATATATTTT. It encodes CATSDREGNTIYF.

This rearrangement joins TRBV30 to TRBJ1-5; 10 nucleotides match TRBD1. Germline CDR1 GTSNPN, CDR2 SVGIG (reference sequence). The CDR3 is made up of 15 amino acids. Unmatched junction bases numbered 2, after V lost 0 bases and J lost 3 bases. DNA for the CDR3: TGTGCCTGGAGTGTAGGGACAGGGGCCAATCAGCCCCAGCATTTT. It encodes CAWSVGTGANQPQHF.

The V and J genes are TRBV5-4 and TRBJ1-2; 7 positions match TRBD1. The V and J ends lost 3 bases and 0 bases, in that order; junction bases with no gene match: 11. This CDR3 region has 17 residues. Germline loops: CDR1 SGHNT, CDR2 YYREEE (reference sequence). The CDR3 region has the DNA TGTGCCAGCAGCTCCGCAGGGGGAGTTTCAGCTAACTATGGCTACACCTTC. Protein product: CASSSAGGVSANYGYTF.

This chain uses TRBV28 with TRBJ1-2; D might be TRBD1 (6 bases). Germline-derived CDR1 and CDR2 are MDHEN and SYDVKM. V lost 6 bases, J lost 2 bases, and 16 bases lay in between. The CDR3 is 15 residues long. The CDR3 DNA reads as TGTGCCAGCAGCTTTCCCTTGGGACAAAACTATGGCTACACCTTC. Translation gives CASSFPLGQNYGYTF.

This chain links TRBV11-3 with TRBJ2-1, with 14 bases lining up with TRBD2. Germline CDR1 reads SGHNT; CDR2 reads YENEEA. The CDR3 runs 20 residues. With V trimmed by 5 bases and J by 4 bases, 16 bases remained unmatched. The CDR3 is CASSPGTSGGLTQVYNEQFF. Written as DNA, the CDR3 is TGTGCCAGCAGCCCCGGGACTAGCGGGGGCCTTACCCAGGTTTACAATGAGCAGTTCTTC. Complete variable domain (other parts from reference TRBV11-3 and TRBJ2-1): EAGVVQSPRYKIIEKKQPVAFWCNPISGHNTLYWYLQNLGQGPELLIRYENEEAVDDSQLPKDRFSAERLKGVDSTLKIQPAELGDSAVYLCASSPGTSGGLTQVYNEQFFGPGTRLTVL.

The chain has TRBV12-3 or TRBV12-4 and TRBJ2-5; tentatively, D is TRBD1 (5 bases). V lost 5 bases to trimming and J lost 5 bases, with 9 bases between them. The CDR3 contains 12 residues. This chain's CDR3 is CASSGRVETQYF. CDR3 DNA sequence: TGTGCCAGCAGTGGCAGGGTGGAGACCCAGTACTTC.

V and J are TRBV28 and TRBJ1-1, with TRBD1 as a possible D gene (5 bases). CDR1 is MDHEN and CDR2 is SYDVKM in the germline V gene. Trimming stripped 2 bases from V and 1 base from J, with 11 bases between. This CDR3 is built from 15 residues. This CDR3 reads CASSLGGARNTEAFF. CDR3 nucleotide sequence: TGTGCCAGCAGTTTAGGAGGGGCAAGGAACACTGAAGCTTTCTTT.

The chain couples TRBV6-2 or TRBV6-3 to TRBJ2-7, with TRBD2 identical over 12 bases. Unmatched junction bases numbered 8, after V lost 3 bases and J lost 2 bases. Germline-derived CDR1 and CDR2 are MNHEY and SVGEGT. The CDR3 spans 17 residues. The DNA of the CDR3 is TGTGCCAGCAGTTATTCTCACGGACTAGCGGGGACCTACGAGCAGTACGTC. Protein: CASSYSHGLAGTYEQYV.